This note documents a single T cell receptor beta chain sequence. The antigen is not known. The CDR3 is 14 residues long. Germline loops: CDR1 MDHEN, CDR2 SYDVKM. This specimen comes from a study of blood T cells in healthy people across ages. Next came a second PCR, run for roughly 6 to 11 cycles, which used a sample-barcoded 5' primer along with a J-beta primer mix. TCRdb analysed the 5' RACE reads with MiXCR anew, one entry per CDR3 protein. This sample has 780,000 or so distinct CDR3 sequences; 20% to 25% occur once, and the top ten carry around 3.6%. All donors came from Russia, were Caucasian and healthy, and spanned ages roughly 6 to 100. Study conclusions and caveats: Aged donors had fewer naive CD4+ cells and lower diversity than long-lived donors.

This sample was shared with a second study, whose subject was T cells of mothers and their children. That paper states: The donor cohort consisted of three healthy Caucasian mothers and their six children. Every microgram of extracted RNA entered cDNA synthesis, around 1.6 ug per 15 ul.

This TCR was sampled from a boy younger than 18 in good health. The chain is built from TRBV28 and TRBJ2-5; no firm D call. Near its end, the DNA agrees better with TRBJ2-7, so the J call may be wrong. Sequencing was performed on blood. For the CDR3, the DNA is TGTGCCAGCAGTCTAAGACTTAGAACCCACGAGCAGTACTTC. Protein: CASSLRLRTHEQYF.